The entry below gives a single T cell receptor (beta chain) sequence along with its context. Repertoires were generated with immunoSEQ multiplex PCR, while TCRdb's copy carries only in-frame clones and drops some. This repertoire shows over 30,000 clones, around nine tenths found once; its top ten account for 3.5% to 4%. This entry comes from a study of T cell changes during pregnancy in multiple sclerosis. Germline CDR1 and CDR2: MNHEY and SMNVEV (reference sequence). The CDR3 consists of 17 residues. Unmatched junction bases numbered 10, after V lost 4 bases and J lost 8 bases. This receptor was identified in a female donor with multiple sclerosis, enrolled in a pregnancy study. The gene calls are TRBV27 and TRBJ1-6, with 11 nucleotides matching TRBD1. This specimen consisted of CD8+ T cells from peripheral blood mononuclear cells, obtained in the third trimester of pregnancy. The CDR3 region is CASSYHGQGASYSPLHF. The DNA of the CDR3 is TGTGCCAGCAGTTACCACGGACAGGGGGCATCGTATTCACCCCTCCACTTT.